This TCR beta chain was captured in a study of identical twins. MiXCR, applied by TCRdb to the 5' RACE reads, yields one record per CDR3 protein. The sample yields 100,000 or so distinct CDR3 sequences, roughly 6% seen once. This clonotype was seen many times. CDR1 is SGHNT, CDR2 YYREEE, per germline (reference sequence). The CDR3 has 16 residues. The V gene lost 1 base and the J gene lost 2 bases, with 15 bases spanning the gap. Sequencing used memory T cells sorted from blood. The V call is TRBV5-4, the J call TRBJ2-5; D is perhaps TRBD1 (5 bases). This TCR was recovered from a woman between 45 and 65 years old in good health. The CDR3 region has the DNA TGTGCCAGCAGCTTGCAGAGGCTCGACAGACAAGAGACCCAGTACTTC. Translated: CASSLQRLDRQETQYF.